The 19 T cell receptor beta chains listed next were all sequenced from one sample in a study of cytomegalovirus exposure and HLA in healthy donors. The PCR contained 60 Vbeta and 13 Jbeta primers. Here immunoSEQ multiplex PCR was the method, and the copy in TCRdb shows in-frame clones only, minus some. The top ten hold just under 3% of the sample, which has tens of thousands of clones, about 82% seen once. Sequencing used PBMCs. The receptors were sampled from a woman aged 30 to 39 in good health and CMV-seronegative.

The chain uses TRBV6-5 and TRBJ2-7, with D maybe TRBD2 (5 bases). With 1 base removed from V and 1 base from J, the gap between germline ends came to 8 bases. The CDR3 is 14 amino acids. Germline CDR1 is MNHEY and CDR2 is SVGAGI. CDR3 loop: CASSYYGISYEQYF. DNA for the CDR3: TGTGCCAGCAGTTACTACGGGATTTCCTACGAGCAGTACTTC.

On this clone itself: At one end, the junction sequence differs from germline, possibly due to a read error. The V and J genes are TRBV7-7 and TRBJ2-1; the match to TRBD1 covers 8 bases. The CDR3 extends over 15 amino acids. Germline V gene data show CDR1 as SSHAT and CDR2 as FNYEAQ (reference sequence). Written as DNA, the CDR3 is TGTGCTAGCAGCTCCGGACAGGGCGTGTTGATTGAGCAGTTCTTC. Its translation: CASSSGQGVLIEQFF.

This clone was detected only a few times. This chain uses TRBV5-6 with TRBJ2-1, with 14 bases that match TRBD2. V lost 4 bases, J lost 3 bases, and 6 bases stayed unmatched. The CDR3 runs 17 residues. Germline V CDR1 and CDR2: SGHDT, YYEEEE. The CDR3 region has the DNA TGTGCCAGCAGCCAAGGACTAGCGGGGGGAATCTACAATGAGCAGTTCTTC. Its translation: CASSQGLAGGIYNEQFF.

The chain is built from TRBV28 and TRBJ1-4; TRBD1 is a possible D gene (6 bases). V was pared by 5 bases and J by 0 bases, with 10 bases between. The CDR3 totals 15 residues. Germline V gene data show CDR1 as MDHEN and CDR2 as SYDVKM. The CDR3 region is CASSETGATNEKLFF. The CDR3, as DNA: TGTGCCAGCAGTGAGACAGGTGCAACTAATGAAAAACTGTTTTTT.

J is TRBJ1-1 and V is TRBV18; perhaps TRBD1 as D (6 bases). In germline, CDR1 is KGHSH, CDR2 LQKENI. Trimming removed 1 base at V and 0 bases at J, with 9 bases between. The CDR3 contains 15 residues. Here the CDR3 reads CASSPLGTLNTEAFF. In nucleotides, the CDR3 is TGTGCCAGCTCACCACTCGGGACACTGAACACTGAAGCTTTCTTT.

This clone showed up just a few times. The chain uses TRBV5-1 and TRBJ2-1; 10 bases match TRBD2. The CDR3 runs 17 residues. Germline-derived CDR1 and CDR2 are SGHRS and YFSETQ. The ends lost 4 bases at V and 4 bases at J; junction bases unmatched: 11. CDR3 loop: CASSPVPGLAAYNEQFF. The DNA for the CDR3 is TGCGCCAGCAGCCCTGTTCCTGGACTAGCGGCGTACAATGAGCAGTTCTTC.

The chain recombines TRBV2 with TRBJ2-2; possibly TRBD1 for D (8 bases). This CDR3 has 15 amino acids. CDR1 and CDR2 (germline): SNHLY, FYNNEI. The V and J ends lost 6 bases and 3 bases respectively, with 14 bases between them. This CDR3 reads CASRHRGGDTGELFF. CDR3 in DNA: TGTGCCAGCAGACACAGGGGGGGCGACACCGGGGAGCTGTTTTTT.

The chain links TRBV6-1 to TRBJ1-1; D perhaps matches TRBD1 (5 bases). Trimming shortened V by 10 bases and J by 8 bases, and 14 bases separated the two germline ends. In germline, CDR1 is MNHNS, CDR2 SASEGT. This CDR3 spans 11 amino acids. CDR3 bases: TGTGCCACCCTAGACAGACGGGAAGCTTTCTTT. Encoded protein: CATLDRREAFF.

Note on this clone: It is likely a read error, because the conserved phenylalanine at the end of the CDR3 is missing. The V call is TRBV10-1, the J call TRBJ1-1; 9 positions agree with TRBD1. The V and J ends lost 2 bases and 7 bases, in that order; junction bases with no gene match: 11. Germline V gives CDR1 WNHNN, CDR2 SYGVQD (reference sequence). The CDR3 runs 16 residues. The CDR3 sequence is CASSETRTGVMGEAFL. CDR3 sequence (DNA): TGCGCCAGCAGTGAGACCAGGACAGGGGTTATGGGTGAAGCTTTCCTT.

The table lists this clone with a count of one. The chain employs TRBV5-1 and TRBJ1-3; 7 nucleotides align to TRBD1. The V gene end was trimmed by 2 bases and the J gene end by 4 bases; junction bases not matched to a gene: 9. Germline CDR1 and CDR2: SGHRS and YFSETQ. This CDR3 has 16 residues. The CDR3 is CASSFLEGARGNTIYF. As DNA, the CDR3 is TGCGCCAGCAGCTTCTTGGAGGGGGCGAGAGGAAACACCATATATTTT.

The rearrangement links TRBV27 to TRBJ2-7, with a weak D call TRBD1 (6 bases). V was shortened by 3 bases and J by 0 bases, with 12 bases between the two germline ends. Germline CDR1 MNHEY, CDR2 SMNVEV (reference sequence). The CDR3 extends over 15 amino acids. CDR3 DNA sequence: TGTGCCAGCAGTTTGACCCGGGACAACTCCTACGAGCAGTACTTC. Translated: CASSLTRDNSYEQYF.

The chain couples TRBV7-8 to TRBJ1-2, with 8 bases identical to TRBD1. The CDR3 has 12 residues. In germline, CDR1 is SGHVS, CDR2 FQNEAQ. V lost 5 bases, J lost 7 bases, and 3 bases stayed unmatched. The CDR3 sequence is CASSGDRGGYTF. CDR3 coding DNA: TGTGCCAGCAGCGGAGACAGGGGTGGCTACACCTTC. The full variable domain, rest sourced from reference TRBV7-8 and TRBJ1-2, is GAGVSQSPRYKVAKRGQDVALRCDPISGHVSLFWYQQALGQGPEFLTYFQNEAQLDKSGLPSDRFFAERPEGSVSTLKIQRTQQEDSAVYLCASSGDRGGYTFGSGTRLTVV.

The chain has TRBV23-1 and TRBJ2-7, with TRBD2 matching over 8 bases. TRBV23-1 is assigned to the ORF class and has an uncertain function. The CDR3 runs to 19 residues. J was trimmed by 1 base and V by 3 bases; bases with no gene match: 17. In DNA, the CDR3 is TGCGCCAGCAGTCATTCTCGGGGGGGGGACTCCGGTCAGTCCTACGAGCAGTACTTC. Translation: CASSHSRGGDSGQSYEQYF.

Here the CDR3 reads CASSATGTASPLHF. Here the CDR3 DNA reads TGTGCCAGCAGCGCCACCGGGACAGCTTCTCCCCTCCACTTT. J is TRBJ1-6 and V is TRBV4-2; 7 bases are a match to TRBD1. Germline V gene lookup returns CDR1 LGHNA and CDR2 YNFKEQ. With 5 bases clipped from V and 13 bases from J, the junction kept 11 bases outside the gene matches. The CDR3 length is 14 residues.

The chain recombines TRBV11-2 with TRBJ2-1; tentatively, D is TRBD2 (6 bases). In germline, CDR1 is SGHAT, CDR2 FQNNGV. V shed 5 bases and J shed 0 bases, with 11 bases lying between them. The CDR3 is 15 amino acids. Here the CDR3 DNA reads TGTGCCAGCAGCCTGGACGGGGGCTCCTACAATGAGCAGTTCTTC. The encoded protein is CASSLDGGSYNEQFF.

The J gene is TRBJ1-2, the V gene TRBV6-1, with TRBD1 identical over 8 bases. Germline assignment: CDR1 MNHNS and CDR2 SASEGT. The CDR3 sequence is 16 residues long. The V and J ends lost 0 bases and 4 bases, in that order; junction bases with no gene match: 7. CDR3 residues: CASSEAPGGILYGYTF. CDR3 DNA: TGTGCCAGCAGTGAAGCCCCAGGGGGCATTCTCTATGGCTACACCTTC.

V and J are TRBV5-1 and TRBJ2-3; 10 positions match TRBD2. The CDR3 is made up of 14 amino acids. CDR1 SGHRS and CDR2 YFSETQ come from the germline V gene. The V segment lost 3 bases and the J segment 4 bases; nucleotides outside the gene matches: 2. The CDR3 loop reads CASSSSGGADTQYF. DNA of the CDR3: TGCGCCAGCAGCTCAAGCGGGGGGGCAGATACGCAGTATTTT.

This clone was counted only a few times. The rearrangement joins TRBV6-1 to TRBJ1-4, with 9 bases fitting TRBD1. The CDR3 has 14 amino acids. V was clipped by 4 bases and J by 8 bases; unmatched bases: 5. Per the germline V gene, CDR1 is MNHNS and CDR2 is SASEGT. CDR3 coding DNA: TGTGCCAGCAGTGGCTCCGGGACAGGGGAAAAACTGTTTTTT. The encoded protein is CASSGSGTGEKLFF.

The chain's CDR3 is CASNTGANQPQHF. The CDR3 DNA follows: TGTGCCAGCAATACAGGGGCCAATCAGCCCCAGCATTTT. This chain connects TRBV18 to TRBJ1-5; 7 positions agree with TRBD1. CDR1 KGHSH and CDR2 LQKENI come from the germline V gene. The CDR3 loop spans 13 amino acids. V gave up 8 bases and J gave up 3 bases; unmatched junction bases: 4.